This TCR beta chain was captured by sequencing in a study of blood T cells in healthy people across ages (dated by TCRdb to between 2014 and 2017). For the study in its entirety: Template switching captured roughly one uniquely barcoded TCR beta cDNA molecule per two T cells in model experiments. Using deep sequencing normalized with unique cDNA molecular identifiers, the study measured how TCR beta repertoire diversity changes with age. Donors were grouped into four age groups: young (average approximately 15 years), middle-aged (over 35), aged (over 55) and long-lived (approximately 82). To avoid experimental bias, donors of different ages were spread randomly across the sequencing lanes. Two additional independent replicas of 1 million unique cDNA reads from the same blood draw were analyzed for two donors (one aged 18 to 30 and one aged 80 or older). The paper's findings and limits, for the study overall: Conclusive comparison of naive and antigen-experienced compartments was prevented by the profiling of bulk unsorted PBMCs. Compared with the aged group, the long-lived group had more naive CD4+ T cells, fewer expanded clones and increased TCR diversity, a pattern suggesting age selection. Because the CMV infection status of the donors was unknown, age-related changes in expanded clonotypes may potentially have been confounded. Total diversity estimates from one million sequenced T cells were considered lower bounds and underestimates. A strong correlation was found between observed TCR beta diversity and the percentage of naive T cells measured by flow cytometry. As age increased, observed TCR beta diversity per million T cells dropped in a roughly linear way, and a significant reduction was already evident by age about 40.

Many counts were recorded for this clonotype. Its antigen is currently not known. No base qualities exist here, and no much larger clone lies one base off it. Donors were a few dozen systemically healthy Caucasian individuals from Russia aged roughly 6 to 90 years. About 9.6 milliliters of peripheral blood were collected from each donor into EDTA-treated Vacutainer tubes. Ficoll-Paque density-gradient centrifugation was used to isolate PBMCs, with at least 6.5 million per sample. Total RNA was extracted from PBMCs with Trizol reagent, with at least 5 micrograms obtained per sample. Naive CD45RAhigh/CD27high T cell percentages were measured by flow cytometry on a PBMC aliquot from every donor. V sheds 5 bases and J sheds 1 base, leaving 8 bases between their ends. The CDR3 runs 13 amino acids, cysteine and phenylalanine included. The read is trimmed to its CDR3 DNA, 39 bases read in frame from base 1. Looking up the germline V gene yields CDR1 SGHTA and CDR2 FQGNSA.

Libraries came from 5' RACE. A second PCR of roughly 6 to 12 cycles was run with a J-beta primer mix and a sample-barcoded 5' primer. A template-switch 5' adaptor carrying 12 random nucleotides introduced a unique molecular identifier onto each TCR beta cDNA molecule. At least 2.5 million CDR3-containing paired-end reads were obtained from each sample. The Mint cDNA synthesis kit, primed by a TRBC-specific oligonucleotide, was used to synthesize first-strand cDNA from all RNA. All cDNA was treated with uracil-DNA glycosylase and then went through a first 18-cycle PCR with the universal primers M1SS and BC2_uni_R. The authors' analysis ran thus. Each sample was normalized by randomly selecting 1 million high-quality reads, each carrying a distinct molecular identifier. Instead of being binned into consensus sequences, reads that shared molecular identifiers were thrown out. MiTCR, run with a Q25 quality threshold and the strictest error-elimination algorithm, handled CDR3 identification, clonotype clustering and error correction. A nonparametric unseen species model with Euler transformation was used to estimate lower-bound total TCR beta diversity. The public sequencing data were trimmed at Q25 with fastp and processed into clonotypes with MiXCR by TCRdb, which kept only in-frame beta chains. For every CDR3 protein sequence, its rows merge into one entry that carries the most common genes and DNA. The V and J calls and clone size come from TCRdb's table, not from the authors' own analysis. The sample table records around 1,900,000 distinct CDR3 sequences; more than 35% of these occur just once. 20% to 25% of the sample comes from the top ten.

Material for sequencing was blood. In this chain, TRBV7-2 is recombined with TRBJ2-5; 5 matching bases give a weak D call of TRBD2. This TCR came from a human donor in good health. The encoded CDR3 is CASSARVQETQYF. At the DNA level, the sequence is TGTGCCAGCAGCGCGAGGGTCCAAGAGACCCAGTACTTC. The full variable domain, completed from the reference TRBV7-2 and TRBJ2-5 proteins outside the CDR3, reads GAGVSQSPSNKVTEKGKDVELRCDPISGHTALYWYRQSLGQGLEFLIYFQGNSAPDKSGLPSDRFSAERTGGSVSTLTIQRTQQEDSAVYLCASSARVQETQYFGPGTRLLVL.